This T cell receptor beta chain was captured in a study of T cell responses to AZD1222 COVID-19 vaccine. This CDR3 region has 14 residues. V was shortened by 0 bases and J by 5 bases, with 6 bases between the two germline ends. In germline, CDR1 is SGHRS, CDR2 YFSETQ. Libraries were prepared by immunoSEQ multiplex PCR; TCRdb keeps only in-frame clonotypes and omits some of them. The sample consists of about 140,000 clones, more than 80% of them appearing once. In regard to this clone: The identical CDR3 is also encoded by other nucleotide sequences in the sample.

The source is an adult in good health. The source was peripheral blood, collected on day 0 of MenACWY control vaccination. The chain joins TRBV5-1 to TRBJ1-6; D uncertain. CDR3 loop: CASSLGTDNSPLHF. CDR3 DNA: TGCGCCAGCAGCTTGGGTACGGATAATTCACCCCTCCACTTT.